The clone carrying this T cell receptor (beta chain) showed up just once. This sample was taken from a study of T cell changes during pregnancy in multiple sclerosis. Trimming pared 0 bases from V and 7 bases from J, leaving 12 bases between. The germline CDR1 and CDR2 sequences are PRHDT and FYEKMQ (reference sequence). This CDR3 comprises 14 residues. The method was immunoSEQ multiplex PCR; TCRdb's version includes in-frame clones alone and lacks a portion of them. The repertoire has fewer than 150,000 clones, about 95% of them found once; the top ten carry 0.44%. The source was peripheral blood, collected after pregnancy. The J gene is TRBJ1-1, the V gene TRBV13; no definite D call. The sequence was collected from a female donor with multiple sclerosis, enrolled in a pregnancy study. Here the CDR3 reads CASSLGPTRVEAFF. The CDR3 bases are TGTGCCAGCAGCTTAGGCCCAACCCGGGTTGAAGCTTTCTTT.